These T cell receptor beta chains were read from a single sample in a study of cytomegalovirus exposure and HLA in healthy donors. Sequencing used immunoSEQ multiplex PCR; TCRdb keeps in-frame clones, though not all of them. This table holds some 51,000 clones, approximately 71% found once. Sequencing input: PBMCs. These receptors were obtained from a man aged 40-55 years in good health and CMV-seropositive. Each CDR3 is given with its conserved first and last residue. D genes are given only for firm matches. Rows may omit the clone size; those that give it use once, few, many or a size class.

V: TRBV9
D: NA
J: TRBJ1-1
size: NA
CDR3: CASSVGTGSTEAFF
DNA: TGTGCCAGCAGCGTCGGAACAGGTTCCACTGAAGCTTTCTTT

V: TRBV30
D: TRBD1
J: TRBJ2-6
size: many
CDR3: CAWANRGSAVLTF
DNA: TGTGCCTGGGCGAACAGGGGTTCGGCTGTCCTGACTTTC

V: TRBV6-5
D: NA
J: TRBJ2-1
size: NA
CDR3: CASSYDGNNEQFF
DNA: TGTGCCAGCAGTTACGATGGCAACAATGAGCAGTTCTTC

V: TRBV5-1
D: NA
J: TRBJ1-2
size: few
CDR3: CASSLEGQEVYGYTF
DNA: TGCGCCAGCAGCTTGGAGGGACAAGAAGTCTATGGCTACACCTTC

V: TRBV7-9
D: NA
J: TRBJ2-5
size: NA
CDR3: CASSLGQNQETQYF
DNA: TGTGCCAGCAGCTTAGGCCAGAACCAAGAGACCCAGTACTTC

V: TRBV5-1
D: NA
J: TRBJ2-3
size: NA
CDR3: CASSLGIGTSTDTQYF
DNA: TGCGCCAGCAGCTTGGGGATTGGGACTAGCACAGATACGCAGTATTTT

V: TRBV7-8
D: NA
J: TRBJ2-5
size: NA
CDR3: CASSLVRGTDQETQYF
DNA: TGTGCCAGCAGCTTAGTACGCGGGACAGATCAAGAGACCCAGTACTTC

V: TRBV6-1
D: NA
J: TRBJ1-5
size: NA
CDR3: CASTGQGSNQPQHF
DNA: TGTGCCAGCACCGGGCAGGGGAGCAATCAGCCCCAGCATTTT

V: TRBV5-5
D: TRBD1
J: TRBJ1-6
size: few
CDR3: CASSVEPGTVNSPLHF
DNA: TGTGCCAGCAGCGTTGAACCCGGGACAGTAAATTCACCCCTCCACTTT

V: TRBV15
D: NA
J: TRBJ1-5
size: few
CDR3: CATSRDTSKNQPQHF
DNA: TGTGCCACCAGCAGAGATACTAGTAAGAATCAGCCCCAGCATTTT

V: TRBV5-1
D: TRBD1
J: TRBJ1-1
size: NA
CDR3: CASSFGQGIEAFF
DNA: TGCGCCAGCAGCTTCGGACAGGGGATTGAAGCTTTCTTT